The text below deals with one T cell receptor (beta chain). Its antigen remains unidentified. This sample is drawn from a study of cytomegalovirus exposure and HLA in healthy donors. Study findings and constraints: Several of the most significant clusters appeared linked to common viral pathogens, based on a later analysis. The authors later found most CMV-associated TCR beta chains appeared HLA-restricted.

Researchers ran the PCR with 60 Vbeta and 13 Jbeta primers. The repertoire was sequenced with immunoSEQ multiplex PCR; TCRdb's copy has only in-frame clones and lacks some. Reported are just over 150,000 clones; the ten largest clones contain 2.1%. The CDR3 runs 15 residues. Germline CDR1 is SEHNR and CDR2 is FQNEAQ (reference sequence). The junction had 7 bases not matched to a gene; V was cut back by 7 bases and J by 2 bases. The source material was PBMCs. This chain links TRBV7-9 with TRBJ2-1, with 8 nucleotides matching TRBD2. The TCR sequence derives from a man aged 25-45 years in good health and CMV-seronegative. DNA of the CDR3: TGTGCCAGCACCTCCACAGCGGGAGCCTACAATGAGCAGTTCTTC. It yields the protein CASTSTAGAYNEQFF. Filled out from reference TRBV7-9 and TRBJ2-1, the complete variable domain reads DTGVSQNPRHKITKRGQNVTFRCDPISEHNRLYWYRQTLGQGPEFLTYFQNEAQLEKSRLLSDRFSAERPKGSFSTLEIQRTEQGDSAMYLCASTSTAGAYNEQFFGPGTRLTVL.